This TCR beta chain originates from a study of OX40 agonist ivuxolimab in advanced cancers. Worth noting for this clone: Its specificity is unknown.

Sequencing was performed with immunoSEQ multiplex PCR; in TCRdb, only in-frame clones are kept and a portion is missing. The table records about 69,000 clones, almost 90% of them present only once. Findings and limits, study-wide: CD4+ and CD8+ blood T cells expanded clonally by week 6 at 0.1 to 3.0 mg/kg. Partly responding patients at 0.1-3.0 mg/kg showed some of the smallest clonal expansion. In the expanded peripheral T cells, antigen specificity was never determined. CD4+ T cells averaged fewer expanded clones than CD8+ T cells.

The receptor was isolated from an adult with an advanced solid tumor such as melanoma, head and neck, liver or kidney cancer. The material was CD4+ or CD8+ T cells sorted from blood, obtained in a trial of the OX40 agonist ivuxolimab.

The CDR3 DNA reads as TGTGCCAGCAGTCTAGGGATGTACGAGCAGTACTTC. Its protein is CASSLGMYEQYF. The chain uses TRBV28 and TRBJ2-7; no reliable D call. Germline-derived CDR1 and CDR2 are MDHEN and SYDVKM. Trimming took off 5 bases at V and 4 bases at J, with 9 bases between the two ends. There are 12 residues in the CDR3.